This T cell receptor (beta chain) was recovered during a study of control samples from healthy donors and cancer patients (dated by TCRdb to the early 2020s). V loses 3 bases of germline sequence and J loses 1 base, and the interval between the two ends is 12 bases. From the germline V gene (reference sequence), CDR1 is LNHDA and CDR2 is SQIVND. The CDR3 spans 15 residues, from the cysteine through the phenylalanine. Only the CDR3 region is kept as DNA, spanning 45 bases read in frame from base 1. Library creation used the immunoSEQ multiplex PCR assay. In its TCRdb copy, this immuneACCESS table keeps in-frame sequences only and misses some clones. Where compared with another copy, unresolved V genes explain less than half of these, and the others have no known cause. The sample table holds approximately 100,000 clones, of which roughly 90% were seen once. The leading ten clones occupy 3% of the sample.

For this clone: The antigen it binds to is not known. Base qualities are not provided; no much larger clone lies one nucleotide away.

Input material: blood. The V and J genes are TRBV19 and TRBJ1-1; the D gene assignment is ambiguous. This clonotype was sampled from a human donor in good health. The donor label of this sample is uncertain. The DNA reads TGTGCCAGTAGTATCCATCAATTGGGGAACACTGAAGCTTTCTTT. This encodes CASSIHQLGNTEAFF.